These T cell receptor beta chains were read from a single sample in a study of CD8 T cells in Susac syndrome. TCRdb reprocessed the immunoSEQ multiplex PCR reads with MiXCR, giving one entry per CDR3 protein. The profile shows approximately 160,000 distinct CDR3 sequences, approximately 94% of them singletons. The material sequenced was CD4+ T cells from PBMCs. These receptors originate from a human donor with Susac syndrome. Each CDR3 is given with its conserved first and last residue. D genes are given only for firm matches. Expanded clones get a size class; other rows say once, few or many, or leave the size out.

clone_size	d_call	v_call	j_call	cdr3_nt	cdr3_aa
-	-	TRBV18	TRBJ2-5	TGTGCCAGCTCACCCCCGCCGACCGGGACCCCGGGAGAGACCCAGTACTTC	CASSPPPTGTPGETQYF
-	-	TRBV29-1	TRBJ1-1	TGCGCGACCAGGCAGCCTAGGACTGAAGCTTTCTTT	CATRQPRTEAFF
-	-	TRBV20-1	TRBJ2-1	TGCAGTGCCGCGCGAGGCTCCTACAATGAGCAGTTCTTC	CSAARGSYNEQFF
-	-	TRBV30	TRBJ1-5	TGTGCCTGGAGTGTACAGGAGAGTCAGCCCCAGCATTTT	CAWSVQESQPQHF
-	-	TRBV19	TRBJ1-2	TGTGCCAGTAGCGCCCCGCTGGGGTATGGCTACACCTTC	CASSAPLGYGYTF
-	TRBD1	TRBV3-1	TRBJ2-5	TGTGCCAGCAGCCAACAGGGGGCGACCCAGTACTTC	CASSQQGATQYF
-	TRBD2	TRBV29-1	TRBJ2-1	TGCAGCGTTGATCTGGGGGCGGGAGGGGGGTACAATGAGCAGTTCTTC	CSVDLGAGGGYNEQFF
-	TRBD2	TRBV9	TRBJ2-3	TGTGCCAGCAGCGTAACCTCTAGCGGCAACACAGATACGCAGTATTTT	CASSVTSSGNTDTQYF
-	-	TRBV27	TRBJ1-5	TGTGCCAGCAGTTTAAGTCGGGTCGGGGATCAGCCCCAGCATTTT	CASSLSRVGDQPQHF
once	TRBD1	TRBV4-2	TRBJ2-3	TGTGCCAGCAGCCAAGATAGTGACAGGGGGATAGATACGCAGTATTTT	CASSQDSDRGIDTQYF
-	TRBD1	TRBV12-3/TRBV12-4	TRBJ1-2	TGTGCCAGCAGCGCCGACAGGGTTTATGGCTACACCTTC	CASSADRVYGYTF
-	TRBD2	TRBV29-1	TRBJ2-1	TGCAGCGTTGAAACTAGCGGGAGCGGCAATGAGCAGTTCTTC	CSVETSGSGNEQFF
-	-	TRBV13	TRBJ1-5	TGTGCCAGCAGCTTTGGGAGAGAGCCCCAGCATTTT	CASSFGREPQHF
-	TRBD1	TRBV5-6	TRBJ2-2	TGTGCCAGCACCCTATTCCGGGACAGGGACACCGGGGAGCTGTTTTTT	CASTLFRDRDTGELFF
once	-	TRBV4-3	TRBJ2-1	TGCGCCAGCAGCCAAGATGTCGAAAGTGAGCAGTTCTTC	CASSQDVESEQFF
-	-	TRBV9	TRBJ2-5	TGTGCCAGCAGTCCCTCGAGCCAAGTTGGGGGGGAGACCCAGTACTTC	CASSPSSQVGGETQYF
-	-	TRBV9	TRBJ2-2	TGTGCCAGCAGCCTAAAACCTATAACGGGGGAGCTGTTTTTT	CASSLKPITGELFF
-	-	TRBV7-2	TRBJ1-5	TGTGCCAGCAGCTTAGCAGGGGGAAGTCGTCAGCCCCAGCATTTT	CASSLAGGSRQPQHF
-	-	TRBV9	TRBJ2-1	TGTGCCAGCAGCGTAGCGGTAGGGACGTACAATGAGCAGTTCTTC	CASSVAVGTYNEQFF
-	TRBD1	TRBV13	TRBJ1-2	TGTGCCAGCAGCCTCGAGAGGGGACAGGGATCTTGGGGCTACACCTTC	CASSLERGQGSWGYTF
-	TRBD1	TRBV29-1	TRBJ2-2	TGCAGCGCCACAGGGACAGGGAACACCGGGGAGCTGTTTTTT	CSATGTGNTGELFF
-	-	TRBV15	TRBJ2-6	TGTGCCAGCCTCTCGGGCAGGGCGAACGTCCCGGGTGGGGCCAACGTCCTGACTTTC	CASLSGRANVPGGANVLTF
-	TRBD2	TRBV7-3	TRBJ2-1	TGTGCCAGCAGCCAGGACCGGGGGGATGAGCAGTTCTTC	CASSQDRGDEQFF
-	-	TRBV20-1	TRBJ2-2	TGCAGTGCTAGAGATGCTAGGGGCGCGCACGGGGAGCTGTTTTTT	CSARDARGAHGELFF
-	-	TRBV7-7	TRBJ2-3	TGTGCTAGCAGCTTTACTTTCACAGATACGCAGTATTTT	CASSFTFTDTQYF
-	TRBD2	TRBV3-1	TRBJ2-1	TGTGCCAGCAGCACCGGGACTAACCCCTACAATGAGCAGTTCTTC	CASSTGTNPYNEQFF
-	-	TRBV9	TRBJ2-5	TGTGCCAGCACTGCCAGCGGCCAAGAGACCCAGTACTTC	CASTASGQETQYF
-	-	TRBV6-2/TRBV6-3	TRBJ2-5	TGTGCCAGCAGTGACCACCCCTGGACCCAAGAGACCCAGTACTTC	CASSDHPWTQETQYF
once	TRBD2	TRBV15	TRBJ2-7	TGTGCCACCAGCAGAGATCGGGGGGAGAAGCAGTACTTC	CATSRDRGEKQYF
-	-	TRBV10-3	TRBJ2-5	TGTGCCATCAAAACAGCTGGCGAAGAGACCCAGTACTTC	CAIKTAGEETQYF
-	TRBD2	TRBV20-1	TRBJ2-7	TGCAGTGCTAGGGGCGGGGGTTTGTACGAGCAGTACTTC	CSARGGGLYEQYF
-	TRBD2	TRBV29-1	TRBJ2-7	TGCAGCGTTGATACTAGCGGGAGTCGACACGAGCAGTACTTC	CSVDTSGSRHEQYF
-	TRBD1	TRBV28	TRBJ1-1	TGTGCCAGCAGTCCCGACAGGGCCCGTAACACTGAAGCTTTCTTT	CASSPDRARNTEAFF
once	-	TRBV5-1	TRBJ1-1	TGCGCCAGCAGCTACGGTCGGGACACTGAAGCTTTCTTT	CASSYGRDTEAFF
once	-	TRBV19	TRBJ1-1	TGTGCCAGTAGTCCGGGCCCCAGGGCTGAAGCTTTCTTT	CASSPGPRAEAFF
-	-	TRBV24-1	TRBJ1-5	TGTGCCACCAGCCGGGGCAGCAATCAGCCCCAGCATTTT	CATSRGSNQPQHF
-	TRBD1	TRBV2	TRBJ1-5	TGTGCCAGCAGTGCCGGGGGCAGGGGGATGAGTCAGCCCCAGCATTTT	CASSAGGRGMSQPQHF
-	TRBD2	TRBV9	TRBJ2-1	TGTGCCAGCAGCCGGGGGGATCTTAACAATGAGCAGTTCTTC	CASSRGDLNNEQFF
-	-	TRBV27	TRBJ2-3	TGTGCCAGCAGGCCCCGGGCTACAGATACGCAGTATTTT	CASRPRATDTQYF
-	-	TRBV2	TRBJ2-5	TGTGCCAGCAAGGAATCGGAGGTTGAGACCCAGTACTTC	CASKESEVETQYF
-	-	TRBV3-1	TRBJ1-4	TGTGCCAGCAGCCAAGTTGGGCGGGGAGGAAGTGAAAAACTGTTTTTT	CASSQVGRGGSEKLFF
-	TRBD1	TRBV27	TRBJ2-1	TGTGCCAGCAGCTTAAGGACAGGGCTTTTGAATGAGCAGTTCTTC	CASSLRTGLLNEQFF